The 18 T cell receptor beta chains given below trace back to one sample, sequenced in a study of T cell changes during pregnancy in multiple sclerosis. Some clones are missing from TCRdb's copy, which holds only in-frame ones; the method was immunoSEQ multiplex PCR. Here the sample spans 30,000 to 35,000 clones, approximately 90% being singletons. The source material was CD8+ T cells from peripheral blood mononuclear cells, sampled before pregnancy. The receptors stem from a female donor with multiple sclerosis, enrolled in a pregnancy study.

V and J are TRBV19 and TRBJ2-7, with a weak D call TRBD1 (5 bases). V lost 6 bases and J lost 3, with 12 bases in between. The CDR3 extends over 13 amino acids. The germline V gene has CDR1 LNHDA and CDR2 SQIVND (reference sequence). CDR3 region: CASSPTGNYEQYF. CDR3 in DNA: TGTGCCAGTAGCCCTACAGGTAACTACGAGCAGTACTTC. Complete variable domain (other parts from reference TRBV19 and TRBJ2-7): DGGITQSPKYLFRKEGQNVTLSCEQNLNHDAMYWYRQDPGQGLRLIYYSQIVNDFQKGDIAEGYSVSREKKESFPLTVTSAQKNPTAFYLCASSPTGNYEQYFGPGTRLTVT.

As DNA, the CDR3 is TGTGCCAGCAGCTGGGGAGTAAGTGAGCAGTTCTTC. Protein product: CASSWGVSEQFF. V is TRBV5-6 and J is TRBJ2-1; tentatively, D is TRBD2 (5 bases). The CDR3 extends over 12 amino acids. Trimming left V 3 bases short and J 9 bases short, with 10 bases between. Germline V gives CDR1 SGHDT, CDR2 YYEEEE.

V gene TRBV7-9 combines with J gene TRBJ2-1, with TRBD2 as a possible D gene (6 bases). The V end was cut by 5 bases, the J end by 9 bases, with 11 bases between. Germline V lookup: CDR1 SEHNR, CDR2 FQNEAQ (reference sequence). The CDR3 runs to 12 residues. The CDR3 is CASSGGMGEQFF. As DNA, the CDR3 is TGTGCCAGCAGCGGAGGGATGGGTGAGCAGTTCTTC.

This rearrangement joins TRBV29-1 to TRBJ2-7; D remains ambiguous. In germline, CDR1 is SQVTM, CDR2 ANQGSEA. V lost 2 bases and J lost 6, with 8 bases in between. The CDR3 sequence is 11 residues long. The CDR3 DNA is TGCAGCGTTGAACTGGGCCCCGAGCAGTACTTC. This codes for CSVELGPEQYF.

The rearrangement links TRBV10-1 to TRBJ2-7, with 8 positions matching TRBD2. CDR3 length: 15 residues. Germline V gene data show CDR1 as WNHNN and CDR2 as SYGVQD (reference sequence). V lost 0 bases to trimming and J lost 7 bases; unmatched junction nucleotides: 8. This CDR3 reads CASSESVGRAFEQYF. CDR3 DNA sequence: TGCGCCAGCAGTGAGTCTGTCGGGAGGGCCTTTGAGCAGTACTTC.

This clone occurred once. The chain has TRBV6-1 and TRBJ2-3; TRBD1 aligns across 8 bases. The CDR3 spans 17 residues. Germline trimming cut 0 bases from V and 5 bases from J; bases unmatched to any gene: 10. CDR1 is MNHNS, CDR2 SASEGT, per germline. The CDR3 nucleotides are TGTGCCAGCAGTGAAGCCGGGGCAGGGGGCCGGAGAGATACGCAGTATTTT. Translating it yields CASSEAGAGGRRDTQYF.

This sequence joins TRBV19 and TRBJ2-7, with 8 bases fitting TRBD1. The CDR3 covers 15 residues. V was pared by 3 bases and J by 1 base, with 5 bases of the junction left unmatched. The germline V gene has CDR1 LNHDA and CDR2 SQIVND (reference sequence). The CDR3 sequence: CASSMVTGGSYEQYF. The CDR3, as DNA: TGTGCCAGTAGTATGGTTACAGGGGGTTCCTACGAGCAGTACTTC.

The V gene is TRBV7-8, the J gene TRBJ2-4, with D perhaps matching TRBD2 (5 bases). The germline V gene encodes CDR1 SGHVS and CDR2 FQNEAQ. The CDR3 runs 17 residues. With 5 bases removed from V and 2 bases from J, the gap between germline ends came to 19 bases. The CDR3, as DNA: TGTGCCAGCAGCCCAACGCGGGCAGCTCTTCCCAAAAACATTCAGTACTTC. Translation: CASSPTRAALPKNIQYF.

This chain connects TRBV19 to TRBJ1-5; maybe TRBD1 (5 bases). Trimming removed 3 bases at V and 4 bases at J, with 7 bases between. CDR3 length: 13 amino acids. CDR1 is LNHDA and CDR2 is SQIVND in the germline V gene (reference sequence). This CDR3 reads CASSIGGNQPQHF. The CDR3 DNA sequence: TGTGCCAGTAGTATCGGGGGAAATCAGCCCCAGCATTTT.

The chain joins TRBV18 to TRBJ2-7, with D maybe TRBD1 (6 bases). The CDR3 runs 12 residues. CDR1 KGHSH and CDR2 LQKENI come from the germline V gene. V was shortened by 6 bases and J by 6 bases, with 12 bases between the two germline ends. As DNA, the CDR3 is TGTGCCAGCTCGTATAAGACAGGCGAGCAGTACTTC. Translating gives CASSYKTGEQYF.

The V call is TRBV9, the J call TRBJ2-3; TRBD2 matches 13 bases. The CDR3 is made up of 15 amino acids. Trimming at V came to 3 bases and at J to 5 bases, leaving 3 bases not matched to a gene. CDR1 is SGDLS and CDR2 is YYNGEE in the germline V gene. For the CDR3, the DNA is TGTGCCAGCAGCGCCTGGACTAGCGGGAGAGATACGCAGTATTTT. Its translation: CASSAWTSGRDTQYF.

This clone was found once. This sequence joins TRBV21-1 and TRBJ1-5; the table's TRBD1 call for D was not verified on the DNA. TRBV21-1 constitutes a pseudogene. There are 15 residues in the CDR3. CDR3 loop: CASSKVSRVDQPQHF. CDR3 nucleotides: TGTGCCAGCAGCAAAGTATCCAGGGTCGATCAGCCCCAGCATTTT.

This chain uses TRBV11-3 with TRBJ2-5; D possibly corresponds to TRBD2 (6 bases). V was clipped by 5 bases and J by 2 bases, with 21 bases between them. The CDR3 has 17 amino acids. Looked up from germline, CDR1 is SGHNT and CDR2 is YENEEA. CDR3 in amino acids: CASSRRAGFGAQETQYF. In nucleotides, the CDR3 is TGTGCCAGCAGCCGGAGGGCCGGGTTTGGGGCTCAAGAGACCCAGTACTTC.

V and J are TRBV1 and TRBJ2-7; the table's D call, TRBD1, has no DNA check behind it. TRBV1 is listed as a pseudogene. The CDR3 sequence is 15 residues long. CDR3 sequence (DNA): TGCACCAGCAGCCCCCCGGGAACAGGGGTTCGCGAGCAGTACTTC. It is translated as CTSSPPGTGVREQYF.

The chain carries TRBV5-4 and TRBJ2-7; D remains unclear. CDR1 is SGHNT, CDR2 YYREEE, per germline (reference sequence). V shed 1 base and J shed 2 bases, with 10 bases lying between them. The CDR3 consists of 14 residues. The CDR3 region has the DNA TGTGCCAGCAGCTTGCAAGAAAGCCCCTACGAGCAGTACTTC. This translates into CASSLQESPYEQYF.

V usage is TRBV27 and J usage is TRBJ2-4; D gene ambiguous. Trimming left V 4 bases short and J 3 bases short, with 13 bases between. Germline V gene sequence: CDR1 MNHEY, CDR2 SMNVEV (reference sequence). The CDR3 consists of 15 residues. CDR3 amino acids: CASSSLSVGKNIQYF. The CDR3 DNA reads TGTGCCAGCAGTTCATTGAGCGTCGGCAAAAACATTCAGTACTTC.

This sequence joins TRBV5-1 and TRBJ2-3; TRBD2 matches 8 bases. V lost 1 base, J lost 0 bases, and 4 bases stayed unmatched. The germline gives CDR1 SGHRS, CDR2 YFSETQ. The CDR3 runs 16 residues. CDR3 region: CASSLSSGGSTDTQYF. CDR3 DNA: TGCGCCAGCAGCTTGTCCAGCGGGGGTAGCACAGATACGCAGTATTTT.

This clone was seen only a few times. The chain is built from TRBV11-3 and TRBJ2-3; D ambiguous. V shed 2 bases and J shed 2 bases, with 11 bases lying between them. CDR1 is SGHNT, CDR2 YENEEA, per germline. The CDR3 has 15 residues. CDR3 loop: CASSLREAYTDTQYF. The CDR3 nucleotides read TGTGCCAGCAGCTTACGAGAGGCCTACACAGATACGCAGTATTTT.